This is a list of T cell receptor beta chains from one sample in a study of blood T cell repertoires in COVID-19. TCRdb keeps only in-frame clones here, not all; method: immunoSEQ multiplex PCR. There are about 74,000 clones in the sample; about four fifths occur only once, and around 15% lies in the top ten. Specimen: peripheral blood. These receptors were obtained from a human donor in a cohort sampled during active COVID-19. CDR3s include the opening cysteine and the closing phenylalanine or tryptophan. Each record gives: J gene, D gene, V gene, clone size, CDR3 DNA, CDR3 protein. A D gene is named only where the DNA matches it firmly. A row's size may be missing; if present it is once, few, many or a size class.

j_call: TRBJ2-7
d_call: NA
v_call: TRBV28
clone_size: once
cdr3_nt: TGTGCCAGCAGGGGCGACACCCCTCCCTACGAGCAGTACTTC
cdr3_aa: CASRGDTPPYEQYF

j_call: TRBJ1-1
d_call: NA
v_call: TRBV12-3/TRBV12-4
clone_size: NA
cdr3_nt: TGTGCCAGCAGTTTAGCGGCGGGGGAGGAAGCTTTCTTT
cdr3_aa: CASSLAAGEEAFF

j_call: TRBJ2-2
d_call: TRBD2
v_call: TRBV7-2
clone_size: NA
cdr3_nt: TGTGCCAGCAGCTTAGCGCCTAGCGGGAGTGGGGCCGGGGAGCTGTTTTTT
cdr3_aa: CASSLAPSGSGAGELFF

j_call: TRBJ2-5
d_call: NA
v_call: TRBV5-1
clone_size: NA
cdr3_nt: TGCGCCAGCAGCCCGCCACAGGGGGGGAACCAAGAGACCCAGTACTTC
cdr3_aa: CASSPPQGGNQETQYF

j_call: TRBJ1-3
d_call: TRBD1
v_call: TRBV28
clone_size: NA
cdr3_nt: TGTGCCAGCAGTTCCCCCGGGACAGGTGGAAACACCATATATTTT
cdr3_aa: CASSSPGTGGNTIYF

j_call: TRBJ1-6
d_call: TRBD1
v_call: TRBV27
clone_size: NA
cdr3_nt: TGTGCCAGCAGTTTCGGGGGACAGACCTCTGGCTCGTATAATTCACCCCTCCACTTT
cdr3_aa: CASSFGGQTSGSYNSPLHF

j_call: TRBJ2-7
d_call: TRBD2
v_call: TRBV6-9
clone_size: NA
cdr3_nt: TGTGCCAGCAGATCAGGGACTAGCGGGAGTGTGTGCGAGCAGTACTTC
cdr3_aa: CASRSGTSGSVCEQYF

j_call: TRBJ2-7
d_call: TRBD1
v_call: TRBV7-2
clone_size: few
cdr3_nt: TGTGCCAGCAGCTTAGGACAGGGGGCCTACGAGCAGTACTTC
cdr3_aa: CASSLGQGAYEQYF

j_call: TRBJ2-7
d_call: TRBD2
v_call: TRBV10-1
clone_size: NA
cdr3_nt: TGCGCCAGCAGTGAGGGGACTAGCGTCCACGAGCAGTACTTC
cdr3_aa: CASSEGTSVHEQYF

j_call: TRBJ2-1
d_call: NA
v_call: TRBV11-2
clone_size: NA
cdr3_nt: TGTGCCAGCAGCTTAGATCCCCCAGGGCTCTCCTACAATGAGCAGTTCTTC
cdr3_aa: CASSLDPPGLSYNEQFF

j_call: TRBJ2-1
d_call: TRBD2
v_call: TRBV29-1
clone_size: NA
cdr3_nt: TGCAGCGTTGAAACTAGCGGGACGCATGAGCAGTTCTTC
cdr3_aa: CSVETSGTHEQFF

j_call: TRBJ1-3
d_call: TRBD1
v_call: TRBV4-3
clone_size: few
cdr3_nt: TGCGCCAGCAGCCGAGATTATCAGGGGGCCGGGTGGGGTGGAAACACCATATATTTT
cdr3_aa: CASSRDYQGAGWGGNTIYF